The sample holds one count of the clone carrying this TCR beta chain. Antigen unknown. The assay was immunoSEQ multiplex PCR, and TCRdb's table has in-frame clones only and misses some. The sample lists roughly 2 million clones, 85% to 95% seen once, with about 1.1% in the top ten. Naivety among CD8 cells was defined by CD45RO negativity and positive CCR7 selection, thereby excluding terminally differentiated effector memory CD45RA+ cells. The entry originates in a study of shared clonotypes between healthy human individuals. Study results and caveats: What naive subsets generally showed was a larger estimated richness than memory subsets showed. Since donors were few, the genetic and exposure-history diversity represented was limited.

The source is a young man in good health. Sample: naive CD8+ T cells sorted from blood.

This chain's CDR3 is CASSGVARETQYF. The CDR3 nucleotides read TGTGCCAGCAGTGGAGTAGCGCGAGAGACCCAGTACTTC. This chain joins TRBV2 and TRBJ2-5, with D perhaps TRBD2 (5 bases). Germline V gene data show CDR1 as SNHLY and CDR2 as FYNNEI. V was trimmed by 4 bases and J by 4 bases, leaving 10 bases between them. The CDR3 is 13 amino acids.